Listed below are T cell receptor beta chains from one sample, sequenced in a study of OX40 agonist ivuxolimab in advanced cancers. Clones were read by immunoSEQ multiplex PCR, and TCRdb kept only the in-frame ones, dropping some. The sample holds 83,000 or so clones, around 84% seen once. The specimen comprised CD4+ or CD8+ T cells sorted from blood, sampled in a trial of the OX40 agonist ivuxolimab. Source of these receptors: an adult with an advanced solid tumor such as melanoma, head and neck, liver or kidney cancer. Each CDR3 is given with its conserved first and last residue. The D gene is left open where the match is weak. Some rows mark clone size as missing; the rest say once, few, many or name a class of expanded clone.

TRBD1 | TRBJ2-5 | TRBV19 | NA | TGTGCCAGTAGTAGAGGGACAGTCACTCAAGAGACCCAGTACTTC | CASSRGTVTQETQYF
TRBD1 | TRBJ2-7 | TRBV4-2 | NA | TGTGCCAGCAGCCAAGAGACAGGGGCCCCCTCCTACGAGCAGTACTTC | CASSQETGAPSYEQYF
TRBD1 | TRBJ1-2 | TRBV5-5 | few | TGTGCCAGCAGCTCCCGGGACAGCTATGGCTACACCTTC | CASSSRDSYGYTF
TRBD2 | TRBJ2-5 | TRBV5-4 | NA | TGTGCCAGCAGGTCGGGACTAGCGGGGGGGTACCAAGAGACCCAGTACTTC | CASRSGLAGGYQETQYF
NA | TRBJ1-2 | TRBV6-1 | few | TGTGCCAGCACGTGGGTCGGAAAAAACTATGGCTACACCTTC | CASTWVGKNYGYTF
NA | TRBJ1-4 | TRBV27 | NA | TGTGCCAGCAGTCCGGACCATAATGAAAAACTGTTTTTT | CASSPDHNEKLFF
NA | TRBJ2-1 | TRBV27 | NA | TGTGCCAGCAGTCCCCATACAGGGTCCTACAATGAGCAGTTCTTC | CASSPHTGSYNEQFF
NA | TRBJ1-2 | TRBV4-2 | NA | TGTGCCAGCAGCCCTCAGTGGGGGGAGGGTGGTGGCTACACCTTC | CASSPQWGEGGGYTF
TRBD1 | TRBJ2-3 | TRBV5-4 | once | TGTGCCAGCCAAGACAGGGGCCTCACAGATACGCAGTATTTT | CASQDRGLTDTQYF
NA | TRBJ1-4 | TRBV18 | NA | TGTGCCAGCTCACCTCAAGTAGGACCAACTAATGAAAAACTGTTTTTT | CASSPQVGPTNEKLFF
NA | TRBJ2-5 | TRBV14 | NA | TGTGCCAGCAGCCCCCTCGGACTGGCGCAAGAGACCCAGTACTTC | CASSPLGLAQETQYF
TRBD2 | TRBJ2-7 | TRBV19 | NA | TGTGCCAGTAGTCCAGCAGCGGGGGGGCCCTACGAGCAGTACTTC | CASSPAAGGPYEQYF
NA | TRBJ1-1 | TRBV7-9 | once | TGTGCCAGCAGCTCGGCGCCCGGACAAAAGAACACTGAAGCTTTCTTT | CASSSAPGQKNTEAFF